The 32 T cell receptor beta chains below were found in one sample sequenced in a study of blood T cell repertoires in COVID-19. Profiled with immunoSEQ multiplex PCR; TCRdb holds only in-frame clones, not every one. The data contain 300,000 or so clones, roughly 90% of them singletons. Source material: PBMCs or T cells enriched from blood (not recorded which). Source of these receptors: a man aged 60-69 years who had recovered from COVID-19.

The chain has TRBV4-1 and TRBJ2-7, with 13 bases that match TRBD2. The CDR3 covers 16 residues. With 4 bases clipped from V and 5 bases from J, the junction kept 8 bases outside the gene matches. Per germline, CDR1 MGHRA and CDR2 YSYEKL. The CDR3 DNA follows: TGCGCCAGCAGCCGCACCCCCGGACTAGCGGGAGACGAGCAGTACTTC. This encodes CASSRTPGLAGDEQYF.

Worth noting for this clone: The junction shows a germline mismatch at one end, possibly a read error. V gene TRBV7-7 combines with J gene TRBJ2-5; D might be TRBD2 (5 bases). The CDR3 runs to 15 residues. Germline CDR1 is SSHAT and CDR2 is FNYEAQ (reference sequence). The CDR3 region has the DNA TGTGCTAGCAGCTTAACCGGGGAGTACCAAGAGACCCAGTACTTC. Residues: CASSLTGEYQETQYF.

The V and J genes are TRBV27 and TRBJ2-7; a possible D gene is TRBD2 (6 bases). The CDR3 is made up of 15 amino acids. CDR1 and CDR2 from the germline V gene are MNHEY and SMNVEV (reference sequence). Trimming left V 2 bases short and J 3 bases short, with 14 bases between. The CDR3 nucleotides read TGTGCCAGCAGTTTACGGGCTAGCGCGCGCTACGAGCAGTACTTC. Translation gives CASSLRASARYEQYF.

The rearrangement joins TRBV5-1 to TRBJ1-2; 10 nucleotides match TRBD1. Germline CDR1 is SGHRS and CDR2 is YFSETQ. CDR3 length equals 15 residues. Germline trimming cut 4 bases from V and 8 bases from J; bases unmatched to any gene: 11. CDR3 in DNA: TGCGCCAGCAGCCTCGAATTGACAGGGGGCGAAGGCTACACCTTC. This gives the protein CASSLELTGGEGYTF.

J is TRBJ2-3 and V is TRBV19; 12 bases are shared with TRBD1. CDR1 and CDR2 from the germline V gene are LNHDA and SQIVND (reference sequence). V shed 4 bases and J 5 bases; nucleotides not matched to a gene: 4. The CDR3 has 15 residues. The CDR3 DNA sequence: TGTGCCAGTAGTACGGGGACAGGGGGCAAAGATACGCAGTATTTT. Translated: CASSTGTGGKDTQYF.

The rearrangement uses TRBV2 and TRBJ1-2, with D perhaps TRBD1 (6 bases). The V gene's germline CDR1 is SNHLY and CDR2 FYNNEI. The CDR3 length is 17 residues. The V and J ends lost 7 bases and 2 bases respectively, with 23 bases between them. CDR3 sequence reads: CASTLSQTGVSNYGYTF. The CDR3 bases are TGTGCCAGCACACTCAGCCAGACAGGCGTCTCGAACTATGGCTACACCTTC.

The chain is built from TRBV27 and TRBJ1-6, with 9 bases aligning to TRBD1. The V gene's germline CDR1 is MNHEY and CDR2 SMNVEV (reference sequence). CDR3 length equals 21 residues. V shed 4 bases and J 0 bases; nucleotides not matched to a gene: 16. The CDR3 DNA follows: TGTGCCAGCAGTTCCGTCTCCGGGACAGGGCCTCCGAGCTCCTATAATTCACCCCTCCACTTT. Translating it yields CASSSVSGTGPPSSYNSPLHF.

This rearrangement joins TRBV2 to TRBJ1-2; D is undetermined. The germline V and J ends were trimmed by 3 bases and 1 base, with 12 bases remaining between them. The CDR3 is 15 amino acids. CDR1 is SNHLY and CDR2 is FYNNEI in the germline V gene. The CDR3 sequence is CASSERLEGNYGYTF. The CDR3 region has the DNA TGTGCCAGCAGTGAGCGCTTGGAGGGTAACTATGGCTACACCTTC.

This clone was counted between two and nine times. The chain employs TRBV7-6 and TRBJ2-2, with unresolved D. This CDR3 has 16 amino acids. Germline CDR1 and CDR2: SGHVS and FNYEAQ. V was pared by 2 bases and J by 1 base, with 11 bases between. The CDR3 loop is CASSLFGEKNTGELFF. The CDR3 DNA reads TGTGCCAGCAGCTTATTTGGAGAAAAGAACACCGGGGAGCTGTTTTTT. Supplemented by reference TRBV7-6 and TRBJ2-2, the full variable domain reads GAGVSQSPRYKVTKRGQDVALRCDPISGHVSLYWYRQALGQGPEFLTYFNYEAQQDKSGLPNDRFSAERPEGSISTLTIQRTEQRDSAMYRCASSLFGEKNTGELFFGEGSRLTVL.

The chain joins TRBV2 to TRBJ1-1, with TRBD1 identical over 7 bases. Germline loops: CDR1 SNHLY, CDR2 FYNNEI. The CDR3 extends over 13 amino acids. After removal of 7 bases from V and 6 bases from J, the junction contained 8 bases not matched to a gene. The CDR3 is CASKEGAWAEAFF. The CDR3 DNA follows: TGTGCCAGCAAAGAGGGGGCTTGGGCTGAAGCTTTCTTT.

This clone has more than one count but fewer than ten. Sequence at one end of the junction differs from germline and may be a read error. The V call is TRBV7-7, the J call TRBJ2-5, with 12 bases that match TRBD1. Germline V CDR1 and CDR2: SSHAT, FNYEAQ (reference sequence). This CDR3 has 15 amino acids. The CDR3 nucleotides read TGTGCTAGCAGCTTGGGACAGGGGGCTACAGAGACCCAGTACTTC. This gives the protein CASSLGQGATETQYF. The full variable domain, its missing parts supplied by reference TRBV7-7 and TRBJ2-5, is GAGVSQSPRYKVTKRGQDVTLRCDPISSHATLYWYQQALGQGPEFLTYFNYEAQPDKSGLPSDRFSAERPEGSISTLTIQRTEQRDSAMYRCASSLGQGATETQYFGPGTRLLVL.

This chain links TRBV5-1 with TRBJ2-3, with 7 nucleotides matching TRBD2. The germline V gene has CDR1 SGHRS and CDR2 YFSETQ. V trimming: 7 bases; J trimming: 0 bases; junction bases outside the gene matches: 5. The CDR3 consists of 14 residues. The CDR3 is CASRNSGSTDTQYF. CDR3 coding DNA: TGCGCCAGCCGGAATAGCGGGAGCACAGATACGCAGTATTTT.

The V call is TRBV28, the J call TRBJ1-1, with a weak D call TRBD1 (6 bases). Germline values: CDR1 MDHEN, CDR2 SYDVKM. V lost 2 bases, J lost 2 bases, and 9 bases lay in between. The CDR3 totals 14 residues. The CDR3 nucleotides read TGTGCCAGCAGTTTAGACAGGATCAACACTGAAGCTTTCTTT. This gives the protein CASSLDRINTEAFF.

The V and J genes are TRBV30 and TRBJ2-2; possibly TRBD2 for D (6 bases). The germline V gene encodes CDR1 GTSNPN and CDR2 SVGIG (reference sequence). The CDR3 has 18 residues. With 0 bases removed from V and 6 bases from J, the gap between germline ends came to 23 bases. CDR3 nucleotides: TGTGCCTGGAGTGTTGGCCGGGACTCCCAGGGACGCCCCGGGGAGCTGTTTTTT. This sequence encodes CAWSVGRDSQGRPGELFF.

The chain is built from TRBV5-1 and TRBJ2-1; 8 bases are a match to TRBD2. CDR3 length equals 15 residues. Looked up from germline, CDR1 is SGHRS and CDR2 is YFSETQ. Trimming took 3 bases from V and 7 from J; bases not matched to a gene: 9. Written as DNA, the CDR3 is TGCGCCAGCAGCTGGCGCCCGCGGGAGGTGAATGAGCAGTTCTTC. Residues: CASSWRPREVNEQFF.

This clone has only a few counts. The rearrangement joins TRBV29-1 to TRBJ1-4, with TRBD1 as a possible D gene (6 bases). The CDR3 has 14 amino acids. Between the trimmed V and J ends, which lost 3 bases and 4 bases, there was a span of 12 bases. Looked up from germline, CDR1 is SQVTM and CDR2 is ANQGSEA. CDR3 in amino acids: CSVEKGVGNEKLFF. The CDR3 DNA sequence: TGCAGCGTTGAGAAGGGGGTTGGTAATGAAAAACTGTTTTTT.

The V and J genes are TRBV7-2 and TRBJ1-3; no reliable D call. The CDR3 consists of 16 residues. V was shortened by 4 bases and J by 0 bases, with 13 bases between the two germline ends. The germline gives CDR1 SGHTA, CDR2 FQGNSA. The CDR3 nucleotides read TGTGCCAGCAGCTCGACCCAATGGAGCTCTGGAAACACCATATATTTT. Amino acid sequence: CASSSTQWSSGNTIYF.

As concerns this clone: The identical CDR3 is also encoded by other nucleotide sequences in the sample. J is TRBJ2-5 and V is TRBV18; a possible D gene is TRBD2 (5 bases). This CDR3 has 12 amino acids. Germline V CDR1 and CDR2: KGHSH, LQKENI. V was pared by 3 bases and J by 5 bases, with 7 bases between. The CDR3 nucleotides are TGTGCCAGCTCACCGGCGGGCGAGACCCAGTACTTC. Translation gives CASSPAGETQYF.

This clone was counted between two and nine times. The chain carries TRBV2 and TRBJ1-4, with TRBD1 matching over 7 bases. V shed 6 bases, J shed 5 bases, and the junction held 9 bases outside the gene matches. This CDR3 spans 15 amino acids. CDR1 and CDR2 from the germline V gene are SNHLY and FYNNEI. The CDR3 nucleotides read TGTGCCAGCAGCCAAACGACAGGGATGAATGAAAAACTGTTTTTT. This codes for CASSQTTGMNEKLFF.

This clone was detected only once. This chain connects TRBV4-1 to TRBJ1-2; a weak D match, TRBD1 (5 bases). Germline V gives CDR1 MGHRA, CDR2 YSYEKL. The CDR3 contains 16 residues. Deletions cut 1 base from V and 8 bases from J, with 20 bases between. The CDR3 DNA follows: TGCGCCAGCAGCCAAGGGCATTCGGGCAGGGCGACAGGCTACACCTTC. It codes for CASSQGHSGRATGYTF.

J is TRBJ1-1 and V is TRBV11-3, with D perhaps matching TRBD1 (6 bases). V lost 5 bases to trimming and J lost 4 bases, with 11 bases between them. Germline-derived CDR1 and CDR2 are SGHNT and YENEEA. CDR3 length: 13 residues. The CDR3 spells CASSARGRTEAFF. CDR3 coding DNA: TGTGCCAGCAGCGCCAGGGGACGCACTGAAGCTTTCTTT.

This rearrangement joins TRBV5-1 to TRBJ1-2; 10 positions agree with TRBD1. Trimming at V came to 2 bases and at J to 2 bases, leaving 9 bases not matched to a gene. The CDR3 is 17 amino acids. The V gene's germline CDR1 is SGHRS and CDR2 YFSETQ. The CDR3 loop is CASSFLTPGQGNYGYTF. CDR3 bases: TGCGCCAGCAGCTTCCTAACCCCGGGACAGGGGAACTATGGCTACACCTTC.

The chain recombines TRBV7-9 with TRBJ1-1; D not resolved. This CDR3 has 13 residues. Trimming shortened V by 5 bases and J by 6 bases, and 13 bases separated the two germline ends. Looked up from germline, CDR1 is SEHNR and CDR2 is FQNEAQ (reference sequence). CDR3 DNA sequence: TGTGCCAGCAGCCCAGTTCGTAATCCTGAAGCTTTCTTT. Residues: CASSPVRNPEAFF.

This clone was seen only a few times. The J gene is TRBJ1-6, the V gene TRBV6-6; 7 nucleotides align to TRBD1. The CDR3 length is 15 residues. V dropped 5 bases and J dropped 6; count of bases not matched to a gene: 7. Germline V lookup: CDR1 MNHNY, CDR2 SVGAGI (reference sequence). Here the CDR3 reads CASSVSGTANSPLHF. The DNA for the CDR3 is TGTGCCAGCAGTGTATCCGGGACAGCTAATTCACCCCTCCACTTT.

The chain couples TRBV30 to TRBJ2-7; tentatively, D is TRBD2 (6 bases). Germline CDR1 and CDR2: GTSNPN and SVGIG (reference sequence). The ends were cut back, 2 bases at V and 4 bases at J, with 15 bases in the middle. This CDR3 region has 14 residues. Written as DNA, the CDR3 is TGTGCCTGGAGTCACCGGGACTCCCTATACGAGCAGTACTTC. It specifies CAWSHRDSLYEQYF. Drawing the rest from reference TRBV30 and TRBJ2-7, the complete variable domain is SQTIHQWPATLVQPVGSPLSLECTVEGTSNPNLYWYRQAAGRGLQLLFYSVGIGQISSEVPQNLSASRPQDRQFILSSKKLLLSDSGFYLCAWSHRDSLYEQYFGPGTRLTVT.

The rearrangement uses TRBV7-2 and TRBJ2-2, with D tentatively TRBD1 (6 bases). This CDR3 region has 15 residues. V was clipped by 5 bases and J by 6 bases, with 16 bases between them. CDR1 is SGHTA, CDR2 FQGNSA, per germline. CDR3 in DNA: TGTGCCAGCAGCGCAGTACAGGGTCCGGCCGGGGAGCTGTTTTTT. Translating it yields CASSAVQGPAGELFF.

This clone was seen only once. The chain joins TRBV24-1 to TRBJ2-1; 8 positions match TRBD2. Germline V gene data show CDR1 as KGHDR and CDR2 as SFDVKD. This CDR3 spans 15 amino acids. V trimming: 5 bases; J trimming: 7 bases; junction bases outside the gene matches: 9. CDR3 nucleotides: TGTGCCACCAGTGCCCCGGGGGGGTTTTCGAATGAGCAGTTCTTC. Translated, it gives CATSAPGGFSNEQFF.

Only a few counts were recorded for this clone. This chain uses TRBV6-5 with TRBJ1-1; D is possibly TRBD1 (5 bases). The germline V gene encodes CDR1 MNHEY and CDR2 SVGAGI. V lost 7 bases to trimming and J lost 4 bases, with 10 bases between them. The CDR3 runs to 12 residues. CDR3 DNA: TGTGCCAGCAAATCCAGGGCCACTGAAGCTTTCTTT. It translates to CASKSRATEAFF.

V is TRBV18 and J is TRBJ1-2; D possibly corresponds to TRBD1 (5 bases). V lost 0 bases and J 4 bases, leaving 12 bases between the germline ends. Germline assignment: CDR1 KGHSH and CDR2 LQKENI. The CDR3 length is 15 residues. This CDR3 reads CASSPPHRSVYGYTF. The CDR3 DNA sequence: TGTGCCAGCTCACCACCGCACAGGAGCGTCTATGGCTACACCTTC.

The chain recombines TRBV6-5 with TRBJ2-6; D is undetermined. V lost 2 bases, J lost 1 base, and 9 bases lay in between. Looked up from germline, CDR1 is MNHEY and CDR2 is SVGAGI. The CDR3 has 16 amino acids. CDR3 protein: CASSYRRLSGANVLTF. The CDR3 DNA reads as TGTGCCAGCAGTTACCGGCGACTTTCTGGGGCCAACGTCCTGACTTTC.

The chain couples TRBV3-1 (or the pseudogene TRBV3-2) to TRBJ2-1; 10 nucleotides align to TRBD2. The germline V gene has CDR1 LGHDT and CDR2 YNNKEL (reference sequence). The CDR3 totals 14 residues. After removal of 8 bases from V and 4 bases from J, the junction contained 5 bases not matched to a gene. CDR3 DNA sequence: TGTGCCAGCGGAGCTAGCGGGAGTTACAATGAGCAGTTCTTC. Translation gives CASGASGSYNEQFF.

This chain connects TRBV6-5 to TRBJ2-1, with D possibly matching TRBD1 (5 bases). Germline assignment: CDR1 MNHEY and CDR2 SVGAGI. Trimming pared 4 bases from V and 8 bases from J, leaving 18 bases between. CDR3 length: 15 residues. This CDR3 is CASSWGRFGQDEQFF. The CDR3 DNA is TGTGCCAGCAGTTGGGGCCGCTTTGGGCAGGATGAGCAGTTCTTC.